The 6 T cell receptor beta chains below come from one sample, sequenced in a study of T cell clonality in common variable immunodeficiency. Sequencing used immunoSEQ multiplex PCR; TCRdb keeps in-frame clones, though not all of them. The sample contains approximately 81,000 clones, none of them singletons. Material: peripheral blood mononuclear cells. The receptors were gathered from a person aged 18 to 70 in good health.

Remarks on this clone: The CDR3 extends 3 residues past the end of the read, so its final part is completed from the germline J gene. The chain links TRBV19 to TRBJ2-1; D gene ambiguous. The CDR3 sequence is 15 residues long. CDR1 and CDR2 (germline): LNHDA, SQIVND (reference sequence). The V and J ends lost 10 bases and 1 base respectively, with 17 bases between them. The chain's CDR3 is CATTSGGASYNEQFF. Partial CDR3 DNA: TGTGCCACCACCAGTGGCGGAGCATCCTACAATGAG.

This clone appeared many times. The read gets to within 3 residues of the CDR3 end, and the germline J gene fills in the rest. This chain connects TRBV3-1 (or the pseudogene TRBV3-2) to TRBJ2-7, with D possibly TRBD1 on 5 matching bases. The CDR3 totals 18 residues. V dropped 1 base and J dropped 2 bases, with 21 bases sitting between them. Germline loops: CDR1 LGHDT, CDR2 YNNKEL (reference sequence). The CDR3 region is CASSQGVGGAFGTYEQYF. The sequenced part of the CDR3 DNA is TGTGCCAGCAGCCAAGGAGTGGGTGGGGCGTTTGGTACCTACGAG.

In this sample, this clone turned up many times. The CDR3 goes on 3 residues after the read ends, and that part is filled in from the germline J gene. The rearrangement uses TRBV5-1 and TRBJ2-1, with 7 bases lining up with TRBD2. Germline loops: CDR1 SGHRS, CDR2 YFSETQ. With V trimmed by 4 bases and J by 0 bases, 10 bases remained unmatched. The CDR3 sequence is 17 residues long. The CDR3 sequence is CASSPGGVQSSYNEQFF. The CDR3 bases that were read are TGCGCCAGCAGCCCGGGGGGAGTTCAGAGCTCCTACAATGAG.

Many counts were recorded for this clone. The read terminates 3 residues before the CDR3 end, so the remaining end is supplied by the germline J gene. The V and J genes are TRBV5-1 and TRBJ2-7, with D possibly TRBD1 on 6 matching bases. CDR1 is SGHRS, CDR2 YFSETQ, per germline. V lost 1 base, J lost 5 bases, and 13 bases lay in between. The CDR3 length is 14 residues. The CDR3 DNA, read in part, is TGCGCCAGCAGCTTGAGGAGGTGGGGGCACGAG. Amino acids: CASSLRRWGHE. The full CDR3 reads CASSLRRWGHEQYF.

This clone was detected ten times or more. The sequence runs out 3 residues before the end of the CDR3; the remainder is reconstructed from the germline J gene. The V and J genes are TRBV5-1 and TRBJ2-2; a weak D match, TRBD2 (5 bases). Trimming removed 0 bases from V and 5 bases from J, with 14 bases in between. The CDR3 contains 16 residues. The germline V gene encodes CDR1 SGHRS and CDR2 YFSETQ. Partial CDR3 DNA: TGCGCCAGCAGCTTGGCCTCGGGGAGCAAAACCGGGGAG. Translation: CASSLASGSKTGE. The CDR3 as a whole reads CASSLASGSKTGELFF. Supplemented by reference TRBV5-1 and TRBJ2-2, the full variable domain reads KAGVTQTPRYLIKTRGQQVTLSCSPISGHRSVSWYQQTPGQGLQFLFEYFSETQRNKGNFPGRFSGRQFSNSRSEMNVSTLELGDSALYLCASSLASGSKTGELFFGEGSRLTVL.

With regard to this clone: Read sequence stops 3 residues before the CDR3 end, and the germline J gene provides the missing end. This chain uses TRBV2 with TRBJ2-7; 9 nucleotides align to TRBD2. V was clipped by 10 bases and J by 2 bases; unmatched bases: 9. The CDR3 spans 14 residues. Germline CDR1 is SNHLY and CDR2 is FYNNEI. The CDR3 loop is CANGGAGGPYEQYF. The covered CDR3 bases are TGTGCCAACGGGGGGGCGGGAGGGCCCTACGAG.